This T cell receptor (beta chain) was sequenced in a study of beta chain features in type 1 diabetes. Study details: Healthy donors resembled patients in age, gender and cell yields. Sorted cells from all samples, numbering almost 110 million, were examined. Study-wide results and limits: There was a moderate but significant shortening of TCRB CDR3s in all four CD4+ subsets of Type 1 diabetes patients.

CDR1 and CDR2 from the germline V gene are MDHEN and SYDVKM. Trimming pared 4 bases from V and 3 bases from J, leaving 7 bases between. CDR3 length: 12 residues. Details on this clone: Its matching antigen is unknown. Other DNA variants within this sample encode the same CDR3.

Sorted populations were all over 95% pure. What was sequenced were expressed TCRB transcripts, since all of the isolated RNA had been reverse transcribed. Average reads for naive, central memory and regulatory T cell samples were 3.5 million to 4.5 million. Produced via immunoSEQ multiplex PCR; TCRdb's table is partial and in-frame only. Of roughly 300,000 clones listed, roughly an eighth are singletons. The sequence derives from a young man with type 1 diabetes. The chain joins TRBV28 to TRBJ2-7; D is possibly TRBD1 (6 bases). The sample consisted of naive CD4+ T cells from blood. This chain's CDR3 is CASSSRGYEQYF. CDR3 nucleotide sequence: TGTGCCAGCAGTTCCAGGGGCTACGAGCAGTACTTC. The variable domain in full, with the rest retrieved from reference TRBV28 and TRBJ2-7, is DVKVTQSSRYLVKRTGEKVFLECVQDMDHENMFWYRQDPGLGLRLIYFSYDVKMKEKGDIPEGYSVSREKKERFSLILESASTNQTSMYLCASSSRGYEQYFGPGTRLTVT.